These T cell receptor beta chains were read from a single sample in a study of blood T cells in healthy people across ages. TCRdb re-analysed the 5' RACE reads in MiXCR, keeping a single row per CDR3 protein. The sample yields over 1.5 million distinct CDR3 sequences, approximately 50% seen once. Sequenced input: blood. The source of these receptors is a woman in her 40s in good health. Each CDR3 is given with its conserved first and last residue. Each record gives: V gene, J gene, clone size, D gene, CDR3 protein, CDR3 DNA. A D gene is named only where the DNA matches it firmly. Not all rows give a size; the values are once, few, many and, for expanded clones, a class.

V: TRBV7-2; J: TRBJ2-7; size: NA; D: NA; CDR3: CASSLVRGAGGDEQYF; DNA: TGTGCCAGCAGCTTAGTTCGGGGGGCAGGGGGCGACGAGCAGTACTTC
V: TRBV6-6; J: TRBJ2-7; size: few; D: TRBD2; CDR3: CASSPKWGRGAYEQYF; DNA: TGTGCCAGCAGTCCCAAGTGGGGGCGGGGGGCCTACGAGCAGTACTTC
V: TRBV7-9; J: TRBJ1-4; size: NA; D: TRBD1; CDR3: CASSSGGTGREKLFF; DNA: TGTGCCAGCAGCTCAGGAGGGACAGGGCGTGAAAAACTGTTTTTT
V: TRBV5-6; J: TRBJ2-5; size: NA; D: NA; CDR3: CASSSQTGFQETQYF; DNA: TGTGCCAGCAGCTCCCAAACAGGGTTCCAAGAGACCCAGTACTTC
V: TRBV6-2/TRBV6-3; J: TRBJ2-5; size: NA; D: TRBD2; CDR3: CASSYRLAAPPETQYF; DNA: TGTGCCAGCAGTTACCGGCTAGCGGCTCCCCCAGAGACCCAGTACTTC
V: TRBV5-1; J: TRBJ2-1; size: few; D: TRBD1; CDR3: CARTGQGMGNEQFF; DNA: TGCGCCAGAACCGGACAGGGCATGGGCAATGAGCAGTTCTTC
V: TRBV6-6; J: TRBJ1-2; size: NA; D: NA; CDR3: CASSYEEGPHGGYTF; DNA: TGTGCCAGCAGTTACGAAGAGGGACCCCACGGTGGCTACACCTTC
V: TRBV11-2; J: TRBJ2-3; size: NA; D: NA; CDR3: CASILVRGDTQYF; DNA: TGTGCCAGCATCTTAGTCCGGGGGGATACGCAGTATTTT
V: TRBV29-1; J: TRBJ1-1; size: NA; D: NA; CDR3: CRVGRGGSTEAFF; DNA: TGCAGAGTCGGGAGGGGGGGATCCACTGAAGCTTTCTTT
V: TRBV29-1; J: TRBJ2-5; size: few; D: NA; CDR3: CSAPAGPTQETQYF; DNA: TGCAGCGCCCCGGCAGGTCCGACCCAAGAGACCCAGTACTTC
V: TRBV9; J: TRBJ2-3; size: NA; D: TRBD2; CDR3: CASSAPIAGGPSTDTQYF; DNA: TGTGCCAGCAGCGCCCCAATAGCGGGGGGGCCCAGCACAGATACGCAGTATTTT
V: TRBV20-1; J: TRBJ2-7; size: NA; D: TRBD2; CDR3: CSARPLDSGTNGGILYEQYF; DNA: TGCAGTGCTAGACCCTTAGACAGTGGGACTAACGGGGGGATACTCTACGAGCAGTACTTC
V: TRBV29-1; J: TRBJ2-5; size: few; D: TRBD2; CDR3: CSVAVTSRQETQYF; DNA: TGCAGCGTGGCTGTGACTAGCAGGCAAGAGACCCAGTACTTC
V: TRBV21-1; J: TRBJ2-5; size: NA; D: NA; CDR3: CASIPGRAKETQYF; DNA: TGTGCCAGCATCCCGGGACGGGCAAAAGAGACCCAGTACTTC
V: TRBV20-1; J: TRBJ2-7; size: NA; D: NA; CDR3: CSASPSGGAGTGSYEQYF; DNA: TGCAGTGCTAGCCCATCCGGGGGGGCCGGGACAGGTTCCTACGAGCAGTACTTC
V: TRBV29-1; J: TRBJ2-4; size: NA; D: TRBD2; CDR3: CSVRIAGGYNEQYF; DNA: TGCAGCGTTAGAATAGCGGGGGGTTACAATGAGCAGTACTTC
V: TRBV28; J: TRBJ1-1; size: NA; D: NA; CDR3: CAVGQLNTEAFF; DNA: TGTGCCGTCGGACAGCTGAACACTGAAGCTTTCTTT
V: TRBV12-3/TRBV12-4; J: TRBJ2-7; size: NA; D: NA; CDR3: CASTRSPSYEQYF; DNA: TGTGCCAGCACCAGGTCCCCCTCCTACGAGCAGTACTTC
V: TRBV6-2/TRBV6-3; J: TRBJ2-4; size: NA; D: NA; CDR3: CASRTTSPSAKNIQYF; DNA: TGTGCCAGCAGAACTACATCGCCGTCTGCCAAAAACATTCAGTACTTC
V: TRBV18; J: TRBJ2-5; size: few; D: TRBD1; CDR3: CASSPDRVGLETQYF; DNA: TGTGCCAGCTCACCAGACAGGGTTGGGCTGGAGACCCAGTACTTC
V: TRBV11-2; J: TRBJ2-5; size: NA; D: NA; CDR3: CASSFPWVQFGRVFETQYF; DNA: TGTGCCAGCAGCTTTCCCTGGGTCCAATTTGGACGGGTCTTTGAGACCCAGTACTTC
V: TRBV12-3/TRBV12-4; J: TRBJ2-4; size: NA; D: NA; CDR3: CASSGNRADKNIQYF; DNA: TGTGCCAGCAGTGGAAACAGGGCTGACAAAAACATTCAGTACTTC
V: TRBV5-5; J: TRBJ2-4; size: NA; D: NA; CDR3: CASSLDLWSRNIRYF; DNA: TGTGCCAGCAGCTTGGATCTTTGGAGCCGGAACATTCGGTACTTC
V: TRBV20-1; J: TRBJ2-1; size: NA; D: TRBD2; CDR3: CSAREGTSAYNEQFF; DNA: TGCAGTGCTAGAGAGGGGACTAGCGCCTACAATGAGCAGTTCTTC
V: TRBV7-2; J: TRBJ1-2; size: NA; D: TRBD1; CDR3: CASSFGTVGDHGYTF; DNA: TGTGCCAGCAGCTTCGGGACAGTGGGGGACCATGGCTACACCTTC
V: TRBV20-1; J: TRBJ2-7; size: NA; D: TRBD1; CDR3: CSAREFGQGGRNEQYF; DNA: TGCAGTGCTAGAGAATTCGGACAGGGAGGTAGGAACGAGCAGTACTTC
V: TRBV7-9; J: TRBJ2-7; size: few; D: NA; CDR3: CASSSNLRIGEQYF; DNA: TGTGCCAGCAGCTCAAATCTCAGGATCGGAGAGCAGTACTTC